This passage covers 16 T cell receptor beta chains from one sample sequenced in a study of cytomegalovirus exposure and HLA in healthy donors. Using immunoSEQ multiplex PCR, the repertoire was profiled, and TCRdb retains in-frame clones only, with some absent. The sample has 250,000 to 300,000 clones; just over 85% are singletons. The sequencing input was PBMCs. The receptors here all came from a woman under 30 in good health and CMV-seronegative.

The chain employs TRBV27 and TRBJ2-6, with TRBD1 matching over 10 bases. The CDR3 covers 19 residues. V dropped 4 bases and J dropped 0; count of bases not matched to a gene: 9. Germline assignment: CDR1 MNHEY and CDR2 SMNVEV (reference sequence). The CDR3 DNA follows: TGTGCCAGCAGTTCCCCGACAGGGGGCAGGAGCTCTGGGGCCAACGTCCTGACTTTC. Protein product: CASSSPTGGRSSGANVLTF.

V usage is TRBV4-3 and J usage is TRBJ2-7; 8 positions match TRBD1. Looked up from germline, CDR1 is LGHNA and CDR2 is YSLEER. The CDR3 has 16 amino acids. V gave up 0 bases and J gave up 7 bases; unmatched junction bases: 11. CDR3 region: CASSQEGGTGSGEQYF. As DNA, the CDR3 is TGCGCCAGCAGCCAAGAAGGTGGGACAGGATCGGGGGAGCAGTACTTC.

The V gene is TRBV18, the J gene TRBJ2-6; maybe TRBD1 (6 bases). The CDR3 has 14 residues. Deletions cut 4 bases from V and 3 bases from J, with 7 bases between. Per the germline V gene, CDR1 is KGHSH and CDR2 is LQKENI. CDR3 sequence: CASSQGGGANVLTF. CDR3 nucleotide sequence: TGTGCCAGCTCACAAGGGGGTGGGGCCAACGTCCTGACTTTC.

The chain has TRBV19 and TRBJ1-2; TRBD1 matches 9 bases. V lost 5 bases and J lost 6; bases outside the gene matches: 10. Germline V lookup: CDR1 LNHDA, CDR2 SQIVND (reference sequence). The CDR3 runs 15 residues. The CDR3 bases are TGTGCCAGTAGTCCCGGGACAGGGTGGCTTGATGGCTACACCTTC. Residues: CASSPGTGWLDGYTF.

The chain joins TRBV6-5 to TRBJ1-1; D is unresolved. The CDR3 spans 15 residues. Per germline, CDR1 MNHEY and CDR2 SVGAGI. Trimming pared 0 bases from V and 5 bases from J, leaving 13 bases between. The chain's CDR3 is CASSYSAVYLTEAFF. The CDR3 DNA sequence: TGTGCCAGCAGTTACTCCGCAGTATATCTGACTGAAGCTTTCTTT.

The chain employs TRBV6-5 and TRBJ1-1, with D unresolved. The CDR3 is 12 amino acids. Germline V gene lookup returns CDR1 MNHEY and CDR2 SVGAGI. Trimming removed 6 bases from V and 11 bases from J, with 16 bases in between. Here the CDR3 DNA reads TGTGCCAGCAGGGATAAAAAAACGCGGGCTTTCTTT. Residues: CASRDKKTRAFF.

This sequence joins TRBV9 and TRBJ1-3, with D unclear. With 0 bases removed from V and 1 base from J, the gap between germline ends came to 14 bases. The CDR3 sequence is 17 residues long. CDR1 and CDR2 from the germline V gene are SGDLS and YYNGEE. The CDR3 DNA reads as TGTGCCAGCAGCGTAGTCGGAGGTCCAAGGTCTGGAAACACCATATATTTT. Amino acid sequence: CASSVVGGPRSGNTIYF. The variable domain in full, completed from reference TRBV9 and TRBJ1-3, reads DSGVTQTPKHLITATGQRVTLRCSPRSGDLSVYWYQQSLDQGLQFLIQYYNGEERAKGNILERFSAQQFPDLHSELNLSSLELGDSALYFCASSVVGGPRSGNTIYFGEGSWLTVV.

The rearrangement uses TRBV14 and TRBJ2-3; 11 bases map to TRBD1. CDR1 and CDR2 from the germline V gene are SGHDN and FVKESK. The CDR3 has 18 amino acids. Germline trimming cut 5 bases from V and 2 bases from J; bases unmatched to any gene: 12. CDR3 in amino acids: CASSFKDRGRLDTDTQYF. CDR3 nucleotide sequence: TGTGCCAGCAGCTTCAAGGACAGGGGGCGTCTGGACACAGATACGCAGTATTTT.

The V call is TRBV7-2, the J call TRBJ1-2; 12 bases agree with TRBD1. Per the germline V gene, CDR1 is SGHTA and CDR2 is FQGNSA. The CDR3 length is 17 residues. Trimming removed 5 bases from V and 6 bases from J; junction bases left unmatched: 13. The CDR3 reads CASSLGTGGAAKDGYTF. The DNA for the CDR3 is TGTGCCAGCAGCCTAGGGACAGGGGGCGCTGCTAAAGATGGCTACACCTTC.

This chain links TRBV6-6 with TRBJ2-2; no firm D call. The CDR3 is made up of 15 amino acids. Germline loops: CDR1 MNHNY, CDR2 SVGAGI (reference sequence). V dropped 2 bases and J dropped 4 bases, with 11 bases sitting between them. The CDR3: CASSYGLLPTGELFF. The CDR3 DNA sequence: TGTGCCAGCAGTTACGGCCTGCTCCCCACCGGGGAGCTGTTTTTT.

The rearrangement uses TRBV6-5 and TRBJ2-5; possibly TRBD1 for D (6 bases). Germline V gene sequence: CDR1 MNHEY, CDR2 SVGAGI. Trimming took 5 bases from V and 5 from J, leaving 15 bases between them. This CDR3 is 14 amino acids long. CDR3 amino acids: CASSKHREMETQYF. The CDR3 DNA sequence: TGTGCCAGCAGTAAACACAGGGAGATGGAGACCCAGTACTTC.

This chain connects TRBV27 to TRBJ2-7, with a weak D call TRBD1 (6 bases). Trimming took off 3 bases at V and 0 bases at J, with 27 bases between the two ends. There are 20 residues in the CDR3. CDR1 and CDR2 (germline): MNHEY, SMNVEV (reference sequence). The CDR3, as DNA: TGTGCCAGCAGTTTCTCTGATCCGGGACCCAGGGGCCCCAGCTCCTACGAGCAGTACTTC. This sequence encodes CASSFSDPGPRGPSSYEQYF.

V and J are TRBV14 and TRBJ1-2; D ambiguous. The CDR3 runs 14 residues. Germline loops: CDR1 SGHDN, CDR2 FVKESK. Trimming cost V 3 bases and J 4 bases, with 12 bases left between them. The CDR3 loop reads CASSQVAAGYGYTF. As DNA, the CDR3 is TGTGCCAGCAGCCAGGTCGCGGCCGGCTATGGCTACACCTTC.

Details on this clone: The same CDR3 is also encoded by other DNA sequences in this sample. This chain links TRBV6-6 with TRBJ2-7, with 11 bases fitting TRBD1. The CDR3 loop spans 13 amino acids. Germline V gene data show CDR1 as MNHNY and CDR2 as SVGAGI (reference sequence). V shed 6 bases and J 6 bases; nucleotides not matched to a gene: 4. In DNA, the CDR3 is TGTGCCAGCAGCCCCGGGACAGGGGGCGAGCAGTACTTC. This translates into CASSPGTGGEQYF.

The chain joins TRBV5-1 to TRBJ1-6; possibly TRBD1 for D (6 bases). This CDR3 has 15 amino acids. The V gene lost 0 bases and the J gene lost 11 bases, with 15 bases spanning the gap. CDR1 and CDR2 (germline): SGHRS, YFSETQ. The CDR3 nucleotides are TGCGCCAGCAGCTTGGCCTCCGGGACAATACCACCCCTCCACTTT. Translated: CASSLASGTIPPLHF.

The genes are TRBV7-6 and TRBJ2-1; D might be TRBD2 (7 bases). Per germline, CDR1 SGHVS and CDR2 FNYEAQ. The CDR3 totals 17 residues. The ends were cut back, 2 bases at V and 0 bases at J, with 14 bases in the middle. CDR3 nucleotides: TGTGCCAGCAGCTTATGGGCGGGGGCGAGCTCCTACAATGAGCAGTTCTTC. Translated: CASSLWAGASSYNEQFF.